A selection of T cell receptor beta chains follows, all from one sample in a study of human T cells and chemical hapten exposure. TCRdb re-called the RACE reads through MiXCR, storing one row per CDR3 protein. There are 300,000 to 450,000 distinct CDR3 sequences in the sample; 4% to 5.5% occur only once, and approximately 2.5% lies in the top ten. The specimen comprised whole blood, sampled in connection with sensitization to the hapten diphenylcyclopropenone (DPC). These receptors originate from a woman aged 50 to 60 with alopecia areata. Some clones in this sample may be carry-over from other donors' samples. CDR3s include the opening cysteine and the closing phenylalanine or tryptophan. A D gene is named only where the DNA matches it firmly. Rows may omit the clone size; those that give it use once, few, many or a size class.

size | J | V | D | CDR3 | DNA
many | TRBJ2-4 | TRBV2 | TRBD2 | CASSDATSGSAKNIQYF | TGTGCCAGCAGTGATGCAACTAGCGGGAGCGCCAAAAACATTCAGTACTTC
- | TRBJ1-5 | TRBV30 | - | CAWSPVVGQPQHF | TGTGCCTGGAGTCCGGTGGTGGGTCAGCCCCAGCATTTT
many | TRBJ1-2 | TRBV29-1 | - | CSVEDGLFGDYGYTF | TGCAGCGTTGAAGATGGGCTTTTTGGGGACTATGGCTACACCTTC
many | TRBJ2-2 | TRBV10-3 | TRBD2 | CAISVGGGNTGELFF | TGTGCCATCAGTGTCGGCGGGGGGAACACCGGGGAGCTGTTTTTT
many | TRBJ2-5 | TRBV6-2/TRBV6-3 | - | CASSYGRDFKETQYF | TGTGCCAGCAGTTACGGACGGGACTTCAAAGAGACCCAGTACTTC
few | TRBJ2-5 | TRBV9 | - | CASSVHGRLSPQETQYF | TGTGCCAGCAGCGTACATGGCCGTCTCTCACCGCAAGAGACCCAGTACTTC
- | TRBJ2-3 | TRBV12-3/TRBV12-4 | TRBD2 | CASSFRRGAFRASTDTQYF | TGTGCCAGCAGTTTTCGGCGGGGGGCCTTTCGTGCTAGCACAGATACGCAGTATTTT
few | TRBJ1-4 | TRBV28 | - | CASRQQGGGGDEKLFF | TGTGCCAGCAGGCAACAGGGAGGGGGGGGTGATGAAAAACTGTTTTTT
many | TRBJ1-4 | TRBV2 | - | CASTGFEKLFF | TGTGCCTCAACCGGATTTGAAAAACTGTTTTTT
- | TRBJ2-1 | TRBV24-1 | TRBD1 | CATSDPTGAGNEQFF | TGTGCCACCAGTGATCCCACAGGGGCTGGGAATGAGCAGTTCTTC
- | TRBJ2-7 | TRBV10-2 | - | CASRGTSYEQYF | TGCGCCAGCAGGGGTACGTCCTACGAGCAGTACTTC
- | TRBJ2-2 | TRBV12-3/TRBV12-4 | TRBD2 | CASRISAGAGELFF | TGTGCCAGCAGGATAAGCGCGGGAGCCGGGGAGCTGTTTTTT
many | TRBJ2-5 | TRBV7-9 | - | CASSSTLTETQYF | TGTGCCAGCAGCTCCACTCTGACAGAGACCCAGTACTTC
few | TRBJ1-1 | TRBV4-1 | - | CASSDYPGAHTEAFF | TGCGCCAGCAGCGATTATCCTGGGGCGCACACTGAAGCTTTCTTT
many | TRBJ1-1 | TRBV14 | TRBD1 | CASSSRATGLNTEAFF | TGTGCCAGCAGCTCCCGCGCGACAGGGTTGAACACTGAAGCTTTCTTT
few | TRBJ2-7 | TRBV5-1 | TRBD2 | CASSKREFRYEQYF | TGCGCCAGCAGCAAGCGGGAGTTTCGGTACGAGCAGTACTTC
many | TRBJ2-3 | TRBV11-2 | - | CASRLSEDTQYF | TGTGCCAGCAGATTAAGTGAAGATACGCAGTATTTT
many | TRBJ1-5 | TRBV12-3/TRBV12-4 | TRBD1 | CASSTDRGKRQPQHF | TGTGCCAGCAGTACCGACAGGGGGAAACGTCAGCCCCAGCATTTT
- | TRBJ1-6 | TRBV5-4 | - | CASSSEAGVWGNSPLHF | TGTGCCAGCAGCTCGGAGGCTGGGGTTTGGGGTAATTCACCCCTCCACTTT
many | TRBJ1-3 | TRBV18 | - | CASSLGRTGNTIYF | TGTGCCAGCTCATTAGGGAGGACCGGAAACACCATATATTTT
many | TRBJ2-1 | TRBV12-5 | TRBD2 | CASGLAPGLGYYNEQFF | TGTGCTAGTGGTTTGGCGCCGGGACTAGGATACTACAATGAGCAGTTCTTC
many | TRBJ2-6 | TRBV28 | - | CASSFGANVLTF | TGTGCCAGCAGTTTTGGGGCCAACGTCCTGACTTTC
few | TRBJ1-5 | TRBV15 | TRBD1 | CATSRRTGQGNQPQHF | TGTGCCACCAGCAGAAGAACGGGACAGGGTAATCAGCCCCAGCATTTT
few | TRBJ1-1 | TRBV14 | TRBD1 | CASSQVPGQGEAFF | TGTGCCAGCAGCCAGGTTCCGGGACAGGGTGAAGCTTTCTTT
many | TRBJ2-3 | TRBV20-1 | - | CSAGGSLSPDTQYF | TGCAGTGCTGGTGGCAGCCTGAGCCCAGATACGCAGTATTTT
many | TRBJ2-5 | TRBV5-1 | - | CASSTRGQETQYF | TGCGCCAGCAGTACTAGAGGACAAGAGACCCAGTACTTC
few | TRBJ1-2 | TRBV14 | - | CASSQVGLPDLYGYTF | TGTGCCAGCAGCCAAGTGGGACTCCCTGACCTATATGGCTACACCTTC
many | TRBJ1-1 | TRBV28 | - | CASSSGPGAEAFF | TGTGCCAGCAGTTCCGGTCCGGGGGCTGAAGCTTTCTTT
- | TRBJ2-7 | TRBV12-3/TRBV12-4 | - | CAIRDTSTYEQYF | TGTGCCATCAGGGACACCTCCACCTACGAGCAGTACTTC
many | TRBJ2-7 | TRBV20-1 | - | CSASAVAGTDPYEQYF | TGCAGTGCTAGTGCCGTCGCCGGGACGGATCCCTACGAGCAGTACTTC
few | TRBJ1-1 | TRBV28 | - | CASATGTEAFF | TGTGCCAGCGCTACGGGGACGGAAGCTTTCTTT
few | TRBJ2-1 | TRBV9 | TRBD2 | CASSPLGGNYNEQFF | TGTGCCAGCAGCCCCCTGGGGGGGAACTACAATGAGCAGTTCTTC
few | TRBJ2-7 | TRBV4-2 | TRBD2 | CASSQETSGTYEQYF | TGTGCCAGCAGCCAAGAAACTAGCGGGACCTACGAGCAGTACTTC